This T cell receptor (beta chain) appears in the sequencing data of a study of blood T cells in healthy people across ages. For the second PCR, which ran for about 6 to 11 cycles, a sample-barcoded 5' primer and a J-beta primer mix were used. Using its own MiXCR run on the 5' RACE reads, TCRdb lists one record per CDR3 protein. This table has 850,000 to 950,000 distinct CDR3 sequences, around 28% appearing once. This CDR3 comprises 16 residues. Germline lookup yields CDR1 SGHDT and CDR2 YYEEEE. It was ten milliliters of peripheral blood that were drawn from each donor. The study isolated at least 6.5 million PBMCs from each sample.

The gene calls are TRBV5-6 and TRBJ2-5, with D tentatively TRBD1 or TRBD2 (5 bases each). The J call may be faulty, since TRBJ2-7 better matches the DNA end. Material for sequencing was blood. This receptor was identified in an elderly woman in good health. The CDR3 DNA is TGTGCCAGCAGCTTGGCGTGGGGGTCCCCCTCCAGCGAGCAGTACTTC. Translated, it gives CASSLAWGSPSSEQYF.